This T cell receptor beta chain derives from a study of blood T cell repertoires in COVID-19. Germline lookup yields CDR1 MDHEN and CDR2 SYDVKM. V gave up 1 base and J gave up 2 bases, with 12 bases separating them. The CDR3 spans 16 residues. Per the original data handling: Reference gene primer amplification gave estimated nucleated cell counts. Sequencing was performed with immunoSEQ multiplex PCR; in TCRdb, only in-frame clones are kept and a portion is missing. The V and J calls and clone size come from that table; D and trimming were worked out from the DNA. Of over 250,000 clones in the sample, 88% were seen once.

The origin of this receptor is a woman in her 30s who had recovered from COVID-19. This chain connects TRBV28 to TRBJ2-1; D not resolved. The specimen sequenced was PBMCs or T cells enriched from blood (not recorded which). This CDR3 is CASSLYDFYTYNEQFF. In DNA, the CDR3 is TGTGCCAGCAGTTTATACGACTTCTATACCTACAATGAGCAGTTCTTC.